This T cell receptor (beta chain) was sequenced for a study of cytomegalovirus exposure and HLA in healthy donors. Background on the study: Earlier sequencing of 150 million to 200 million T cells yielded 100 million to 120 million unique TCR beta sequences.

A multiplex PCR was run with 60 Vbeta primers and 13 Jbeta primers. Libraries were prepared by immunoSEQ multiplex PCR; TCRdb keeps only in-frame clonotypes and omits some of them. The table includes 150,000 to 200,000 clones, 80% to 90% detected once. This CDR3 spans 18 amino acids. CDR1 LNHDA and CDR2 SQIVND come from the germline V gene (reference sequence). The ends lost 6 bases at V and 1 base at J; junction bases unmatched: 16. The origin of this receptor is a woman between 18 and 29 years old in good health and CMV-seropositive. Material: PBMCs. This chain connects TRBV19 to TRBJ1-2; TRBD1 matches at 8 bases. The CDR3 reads CASRSVRRTGTFNYGYTF. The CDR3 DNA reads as TGTGCCAGTAGATCAGTGAGGAGGACAGGGACCTTTAACTATGGCTACACCTTC. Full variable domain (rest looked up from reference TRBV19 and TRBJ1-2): DGGITQSPKYLFRKEGQNVTLSCEQNLNHDAMYWYRQDPGQGLRLIYYSQIVNDFQKGDIAEGYSVSREKKESFPLTVTSAQKNPTAFYLCASRSVRRTGTFNYGYTFGSGTRLTVV.